This entry is about one TCR beta chain. Its antigen is still unknown. This specimen belongs to a study of vaccination effects on CD4 cells after COVID-19. Overall study results and limits: Early timepoints after infection were absent, and convalescent patients were few in the study.

TCRdb's copy holds only in-frame clones and misses some; the assay was immunoSEQ multiplex PCR. Of 15,000 to 20,000 clones in the sample, around three quarters were seen once. The ends were cut back, 0 bases at V and 2 bases at J, with 9 bases in the middle. The germline V gene has CDR1 SGHTA and CDR2 FQGTGA. The CDR3 is 15 amino acids. In the ViraFEST assay, antigen-specific CD4+ clonotypes were identified by expansion after peptide-pool stimulation. Once cultured for about 9 days, the cells underwent separation to obtain CD4+ T cells. This individual tested PCR-positive for SARS-CoV-2 infection between March and December 2020. Two doses of BNT162b2 or mRNA-1273 vaccine were administered to participants.

The starting material was CD4+ T cells from PBMCs cultured with SARS-CoV-2 spike peptides, obtained after COVID-19 vaccination. The receptor was isolated from a human donor who had a prior SARS-CoV-2 infection. The rearrangement joins TRBV7-3 to TRBJ2-3; possible D gene TRBD2, 6 bases. The CDR3: CASSLTAGYTDTQYF. The DNA of the CDR3 is TGTGCCAGCAGCTTAACGGCGGGGTACACAGATACGCAGTATTTT. The full variable domain, rest sourced from reference TRBV7-3 and TRBJ2-3, is GAGVSQTPSNKVTEKGKYVELRCDPISGHTALYWYRQSLGQGPEFLIYFQGTGAADDSGLPNDRFFAVRPEGSVSTLKIQRTERGDSAVYLCASSLTAGYTDTQYFGPGTRLTVL.